This T cell receptor beta chain was identified in a study of T-cell reconstitution after alpha-beta-depleted transplantation in children. Unique molecular identifiers were built into the TCRbeta library. TCRdb processed the PCR reads anew with MiXCR; each CDR3 protein has one entry. Of over 400,000 distinct CDR3 sequences listed, around 13% are singletons. Trimming took 1 base from V and 0 from J, leaving 4 bases between them. The CDR3 runs 14 residues. This clonotype was detected many times. The TCR was taken from a human donor who donated a stem cell graft to a child with combined immunodeficiency. This specimen consisted of PBMCs from the stem cell graft donor, obtained from the stem cell graft. This chain connects TRBV12-3 or TRBV12-4 to TRBJ1-5, with D unresolved. In nucleotides, the CDR3 is TGTGCCAGCAGTTTAGAGGTTAGCAATCAGCCCCAGCATTTT. Its protein is CASSLEVSNQPQHF.